The rows below give T cell receptor beta chains drawn from one sample of a study of breast tumors, draining lymph nodes, adjacent tissues. TCRdb independently ran MiXCR on the multiplex PCR reads; one entry per CDR3 protein. The sample contains 150,000 to 250,000 distinct CDR3 sequences, 25% to 40% of which appear only once. Material: axillary lymph node tissue. Receptors were obtained from a female donor with breast cancer. Some clones in this sample may be carry-over from other donors' samples. Both conserved end residues are part of each CDR3. D genes are given only for firm matches. Only part of the rows carry a size: once, few, many, or a class if the clone is expanded.

>-|15|TRBJ2-7|TRBV20-1|medium-sized
CSARGDTGEGYEQYF
TGCAGTGCTAGAGGTGACACGGGAGAGGGGTACGAGCAGTACTTC
>TRBD1|16|TRBJ2-2|TRBV18|-
CASSPLQGGNTGELFF
TGTGCCAGCTCACCTCTACAGGGGGGGAACACCGGGGAGCTGTTTTTT
>-|14|TRBJ2-3|TRBV5-1|many
CASRAGVSTDTQYF
TGCGCCAGCAGGGCAGGGGTAAGCACAGATACGCAGTATTTT
>-|17|TRBJ1-4|TRBV5-6|-
CASSLELAGTYNEKLFF
TGTGCCAGCAGCTTGGAACTAGCGGGGACCTACAATGAAAAACTGTTTTTT
>-|16|TRBJ1-6|TRBV19|many
CASSIRDTSYNSPLHF
TGTGCCAGTAGTATCCGGGACACCTCCTATAATTCACCCCTCCACTTT
>TRBD1|17|TRBJ1-2|TRBV7-2|few
CASSLRQGGLMVGRYTF
TGTGCCAGCAGCCTAAGACAGGGGGGATTGATGGTGGGGCGCTACACCTTC
>TRBD1|13|TRBJ2-4|TRBV30|-
CAWSGGQGIIQYF
TGTGCCTGGAGTGGGGGACAGGGGATCATTCAGTACTTC
>TRBD1|15|TRBJ1-1|TRBV6-5|-
CACSFDGQGTAEAFF
TGTGCCTGCAGTTTCGACGGACAGGGGACCGCTGAAGCTTTCTTT
>-|14|TRBJ1-1|TRBV5-6|-
CASRPWGANTEAFF
TGTGCCAGCAGACCCTGGGGGGCGAACACTGAAGCTTTCTTT
>-|16|TRBJ2-1|TRBV5-6|many
CASSPDRGATYNEQFF
TGTGCCAGCAGCCCCGACCGGGGGGCTACCTACAATGAGCAGTTCTTC
>-|13|TRBJ1-1|TRBV5-1|-
CASTRGLNTEAFF
TGCGCCAGTACGAGGGGACTCAACACTGAAGCTTTCTTT
>-|14|TRBJ2-7|TRBV15|medium-sized
CATSRGTRSDEQYF
TGTGCCACCAGCAGAGGGACCCGGAGTGACGAGCAGTACTTC
>-|14|TRBJ1-2|TRBV5-8|many
CASSVPGTSGGYTF
TGTGCCAGCAGCGTCCCCGGGACCTCGGGGGGCTACACCTTC
>-|12|TRBJ1-1|TRBV20-1|many
CSATDGTREAFF
TGCAGTGCTACTGACGGAACCCGTGAAGCTTTCTTT
>-|12|TRBJ1-2|TRBV10-3|many
CAISPASYGYTF
TGTGCCATCAGCCCCGCGAGCTATGGCTACACCTTC
>-|14|TRBJ2-5|TRBV4-2|many
CASSQAEGRETQYF
TGTGCCAGCAGCCAAGCGGAGGGAAGGGAGACCCAGTACTTC
>-|13|TRBJ1-6|TRBV7-6|many
CASSPGFNSPLHF
TGTGCCAGCAGCCCAGGGTTTAATTCACCCCTCCACTTT
>-|20|TRBJ2-1|TRBV11-3|many
CASSLDRPGGSIGGSNEQFF
TGTGCCAGCAGCTTAGACAGGCCTGGTGGGAGCATCGGGGGTAGTAATGAGCAGTTCTTC